These T cell receptor beta chains were read from a single sample in a study of blood T cell repertoires in COVID-19. TCRdb's table, derived via immunoSEQ multiplex PCR, lists solely in-frame clones and lacks some. The profile shows 150,000 to 200,000 clones, 65% to 85% of them singletons. Sequenced sample: PBMCs or T cells enriched from blood (not recorded which). The receptors were gathered from a man aged 65 to 79 who had been exposed to COVID-19. Both conserved end residues are trimmed from each CDR3.

v_gene	j_gene	CDR3aa
TRBV20-1	TRBJ2-7	SASKASGSYEQY
TRBV5-4	TRBJ1-1	ASSTARGKNTEAF
TRBV4-1	TRBJ1-1	ASSRGGGGTEAF
TRBV18	TRBJ2-1	ASSPAGGRNNEQF
TRBV13	TRBJ2-7	ASSLAAGAYEQY
TRBV5-1	TRBJ2-7	ASSLGTGSSYEQY
TRBV7-8	TRBJ2-5	ASSLGALRETQY
TRBV7-7	TRBJ2-7	ASSVGAGGFYEQY
TRBV19	TRBJ2-7	ASSMGHGGSYEQY
TRBV27	TRBJ1-2	ASSLYRTGGQGYT
TRBV4-2	TRBJ2-1	ASSYDAGAAYNEQF
TRBV5-4	TRBJ2-7	ASSVDSSSEQY
TRBV15	TRBJ1-2	ATSRDAGVYGYT
TRBV12-3/TRBV12-4	TRBJ2-5	ASSREIQETQY
TRBV9	TRBJ2-2	ASSPGLAGTGELF
TRBV11-2	TRBJ2-5	ASSLRLAQETQY
TRBV2	TRBJ1-2	ASTQTDGYGYT
TRBV20-1	TRBJ2-3	SASRPRGSTDTQY
TRBV3-1/TRBV3-2	TRBJ2-1	ASSQERLAGGEQF
TRBV29-1	TRBJ2-2	SVGQITGELF
TRBV4-3	TRBJ1-1	ASSQDWDRGQAF
TRBV5-1	TRBJ1-1	ASNFAGAQLNTEAF
TRBV11-2	TRBJ1-1	ASSPDRGLGGKAF
TRBV27	TRBJ2-1	ASSSDRGDEQF
TRBV19	TRBJ2-6	ASNPTGEGNVLT
TRBV2	TRBJ1-4	ASRPGTGNEKLF
TRBV28	TRBJ1-5	ATYGTDYQPQH
TRBV7-9	TRBJ1-4	ASSPGDTYNEKLF
TRBV28	TRBJ1-2	ASSSTGTALYGYT
TRBV7-2	TRBJ1-2	ASSLGQVGGEGGYT
TRBV3-1/TRBV3-2	TRBJ1-2	ASSQINRGPNYGYT
TRBV7-9	TRBJ1-5	ASSLFGGNQPQH
TRBV28	TRBJ2-7	ASTSSETYEQY
TRBV27	TRBJ2-1	ASSLGTSGSTNDNEQF
TRBV2	TRBJ2-3	ASSNRGADTQY
TRBV3-1/TRBV3-2	TRBJ2-7	ASSQAPGASASYEQY
TRBV21-1	TRBJ1-6	ARETGDNSPLH
TRBV5-1	TRBJ1-2	ASSPWTETNYGYT
TRBV9	TRBJ1-2	ASSVVGGLDGYT
TRBV9	TRBJ2-7	ASSLFPGQGYEQY
TRBV5-5	TRBJ2-7	ASSQSPGQDYEQY
TRBV5-1	TRBJ2-3	ASSLPDGLAQY
TRBV28	TRBJ2-2	ASSPPTSGSYTGELF
TRBV5-1	TRBJ2-7	ASSLDQVGSSEQY
TRBV7-2	TRBJ1-1	ASSSGLPGTEAF
TRBV19	TRBJ2-5	ASSLSPGTSQETQY